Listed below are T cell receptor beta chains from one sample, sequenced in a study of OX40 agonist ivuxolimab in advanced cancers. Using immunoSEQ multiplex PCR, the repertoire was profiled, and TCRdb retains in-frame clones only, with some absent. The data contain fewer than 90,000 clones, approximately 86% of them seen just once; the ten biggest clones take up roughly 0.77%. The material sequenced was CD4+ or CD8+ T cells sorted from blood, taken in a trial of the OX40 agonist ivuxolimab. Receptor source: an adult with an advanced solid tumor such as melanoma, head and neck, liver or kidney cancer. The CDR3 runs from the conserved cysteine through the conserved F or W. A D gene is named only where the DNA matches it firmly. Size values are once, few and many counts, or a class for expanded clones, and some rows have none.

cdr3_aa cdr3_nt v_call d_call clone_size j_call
CASSEAIREDQPQHF TGTGCCAGCAGTGAAGCAATCAGGGAAGATCAGCCCCAGCATTTT TRBV6-1 . few TRBJ1-5
CASSLGVGAGELFF TGTGCCAGCAGCTTAGGGGTTGGGGCCGGGGAGCTGTTTTTT TRBV7-2 . once TRBJ2-2
CASSSASGLHNEQFF TGTGCCAGCAGTTCTGCTAGCGGCCTTCACAATGAGCAGTTCTTC TRBV27 TRBD2 . TRBJ2-1
CASSTQGKETQYF TGTGCCAGCAGTACTCAGGGGAAAGAGACCCAGTACTTC TRBV2 . . TRBJ2-5
CASSLVSGQETQYF TGTGCCAGCAGCTTGGTCTCCGGGCAAGAGACCCAGTACTTC TRBV5-4 . . TRBJ2-5
CASSYSDRVYGYTF TGTGCCAGCAGTTACTCGGACAGGGTGTATGGCTACACCTTC TRBV6-6 TRBD1 . TRBJ1-2
CASLTGGETQYF TGTGCCAGCTTGACAGGAGGGGAGACCCAGTACTTC TRBV6-1 . . TRBJ2-5
CASYLGGSRTGELFF TGCGCCAGCTATTTGGGAGGGTCGAGGACCGGGGAGCTGTTTTTT TRBV5-1 TRBD2 . TRBJ2-2
CASSRPDREGSPLHF TGCGCCAGCAGCCGACCAGACAGGGAAGGTTCACCCCTCCACTTT TRBV4-1 TRBD1 . TRBJ1-6
CASRGYGASNTEAFF TGTGCCAGCAGGGGTTATGGGGCATCGAACACTGAAGCTTTCTTT TRBV28 . . TRBJ1-1
CASSQALAGGPASHEQFF TGTGCCAGCAGCCAGGCCTTAGCGGGAGGGCCGGCTAGCCATGAGCAGTTCTTC TRBV4-2 TRBD2 . TRBJ2-1
CASNGGLAGIEQFF TGTGCCAGCAACGGGGGACTAGCGGGAATTGAGCAGTTCTTC TRBV6-1 TRBD2 . TRBJ2-1